The rows below give T cell receptor beta chains drawn from one sample of a study of T cell responses to AZD1222 COVID-19 vaccine. The repertoire was sequenced with immunoSEQ multiplex PCR; TCRdb's copy has only in-frame clones and lacks some. Among 130,000 or so clones listed, approximately 85% were seen once. The source was peripheral blood, collected on day 0 of AZD1222 vaccination. These receptors were obtained from an adult in good health. The CDR3 runs from the conserved cysteine through the conserved F or W. A D gene is named only where the DNA matches it firmly. For some rows the clone size is stated as once, few or many, or as a class when expanded; others skip it.

J: TRBJ2-7
V: TRBV29-1
size: .
D: TRBD1
DNA: TGCAGCGTAACCTCTTCCCACAGGGGCGAGCAGTACTTC
CDR3: CSVTSSHRGEQYF

J: TRBJ1-1
V: TRBV5-8
size: .
D: TRBD1
DNA: TGTGCCAGCAGCATAGGACAGGGGACGAACACTGAAGCTTTCTTT
CDR3: CASSIGQGTNTEAFF

J: TRBJ2-3
V: TRBV21-1
size: .
D: .
DNA: TGTGCCAGCAGCATCCGACCCCGGGACACAGATACGCAGTATTTT
CDR3: CASSIRPRDTDTQYF

J: TRBJ2-1
V: TRBV7-2
size: once
D: TRBD2
DNA: TGTGCCAGCAGCTTAGGTCGGGCTAGCGGGACAAATGAGCAGTTCTTC
CDR3: CASSLGRASGTNEQFF

J: TRBJ2-5
V: TRBV20-1
size: .
D: .
DNA: TGCAGTGCTAGTCGCACAGCCCTAGAGACCCAGTACTTC
CDR3: CSASRTALETQYF

J: TRBJ1-3
V: TRBV5-6
size: .
D: .
DNA: TGTGCCAGCAGCCCGGTGTCCTCTTCGGGAAACACCATATATTTT
CDR3: CASSPVSSSGNTIYF

J: TRBJ1-3
V: TRBV19
size: .
D: .
DNA: TGTGCCAGTAGTATCCTGACAGGTGCCGGAGACACCATATATTTT
CDR3: CASSILTGAGDTIYF

J: TRBJ1-1
V: TRBV11-1
size: .
D: .
DNA: TGTGCCAGCAGCGGAACCCTGAACACTGAAGCTTTCTTT
CDR3: CASSGTLNTEAFF

J: TRBJ1-5
V: TRBV27
size: .
D: .
DNA: TGTGCCAGCAGTTCGGCCAATCAGCCCCAGCATTTT
CDR3: CASSSANQPQHF

J: TRBJ1-5
V: TRBV3-1/TRBV3-2
size: .
D: TRBD1
DNA: TGTGCCAGCAGCCACTCTTATACAGGGGACGGCAATCAGCCCCAGCATTTT
CDR3: CASSHSYTGDGNQPQHF

J: TRBJ1-5
V: TRBV25-1
size: .
D: TRBD1
DNA: TGTGCCAGCGGGGACGGACAGGGGTTCCAGCCCCAGCATTTT
CDR3: CASGDGQGFQPQHF

J: TRBJ1-2
V: TRBV29-1
size: .
D: .
DNA: TGCAGCGTTCGATTTCAGGGAGACTATGGCTACACCTTC
CDR3: CSVRFQGDYGYTF

J: TRBJ1-2
V: TRBV24-1
size: once
D: .
DNA: TGTGCCACCAGTGATCTGGATACTAACTATGGCTACACCTTC
CDR3: CATSDLDTNYGYTF

J: TRBJ2-3
V: TRBV2
size: .
D: TRBD2
DNA: TGTGCCAGCAGTGAAGGGATAGCGGGGGGGCTTCTGACTAGCACAGATACGCAGTATTTT
CDR3: CASSEGIAGGLLTSTDTQYF

J: TRBJ1-1
V: TRBV18
size: .
D: .
DNA: TGTGCCAGCTCTCGGGCGAACACTGAAGCTTTCTTT
CDR3: CASSRANTEAFF

J: TRBJ1-2
V: TRBV7-3
size: .
D: .
DNA: TGTGCCAGCAGCTTAACGCACGGAGATGGCTACACCTTC
CDR3: CASSLTHGDGYTF

J: TRBJ1-3
V: TRBV2
size: .
D: .
DNA: TGTGCCAGCAGACCTAGTTCCGAATCTGGAAACACCATATATTTT
CDR3: CASRPSSESGNTIYF

J: TRBJ1-2
V: TRBV3-1/TRBV3-2
size: .
D: .
DNA: TGTGCCAGCAGCCAAAATCGCAATAACTATGGCTACACCTTC
CDR3: CASSQNRNNYGYTF

J: TRBJ2-2
V: TRBV18
size: .
D: TRBD1
DNA: TGTGCCAGCTCACCAGCCGGACAGGTGAACACCGGGGAGCTGTTTTTT
CDR3: CASSPAGQVNTGELFF

J: TRBJ1-5
V: TRBV2
size: .
D: .
DNA: TGTGCCAGCAGTGACGTCGGTAATCAGCCCCAGCATTTT
CDR3: CASSDVGNQPQHF

J: TRBJ1-2
V: TRBV7-2
size: .
D: TRBD1
DNA: TGTGCCAGCAGCTTAACCGGACAGGGTTCGGATGGCTACACCTTC
CDR3: CASSLTGQGSDGYTF

J: TRBJ1-4
V: TRBV14
size: .
D: .
DNA: TGTGCCAAATCGATGCGGGGGGAAAAACTGTTTTTT
CDR3: CAKSMRGEKLFF

J: TRBJ2-7
V: TRBV4-2
size: .
D: .
DNA: TGTGCCAGCAGCCAAGAAGTAAGTCTACGCGAGCAGTACTTC
CDR3: CASSQEVSLREQYF

J: TRBJ2-3
V: TRBV9
size: .
D: TRBD2
DNA: TGTGCCAGCAGTCATGGGACTAGCGGTCTCCTTAGCACAGATACGCAGTATTTT
CDR3: CASSHGTSGLLSTDTQYF

J: TRBJ2-1
V: TRBV12-5
size: .
D: .
DNA: TGTGCTAGTGGTTTGGTACCAGGGTCGATCTCCTACAATGAGCAGTTCTTC
CDR3: CASGLVPGSISYNEQFF

J: TRBJ2-5
V: TRBV9
size: .
D: .
DNA: TGTGCCAGCAGCGGAGGGAGGGGAGGCCAGGGGGAGACCCAGTACTTC
CDR3: CASSGGRGGQGETQYF

J: TRBJ1-2
V: TRBV5-6
size: .
D: TRBD1
DNA: TGTGCCAGCAGCTTGATAACCGGGACAGATTATGGCTACACCTTC
CDR3: CASSLITGTDYGYTF

J: TRBJ1-1
V: TRBV12-3/TRBV12-4
size: once
D: .
DNA: TGTGCCAGCAGTCCCGAAATGGTTACTGAAGCTTTCTTT
CDR3: CASSPEMVTEAFF

J: TRBJ1-3
V: TRBV6-2/TRBV6-3
size: .
D: .
DNA: TGTGCCAGCAGTTACTCGGCGGGGGGAAGACGCGGAAACACCATATATTTT
CDR3: CASSYSAGGRRGNTIYF

J: TRBJ2-7
V: TRBV7-3
size: few
D: TRBD2
DNA: TGTGCCAGCAGCACAACTAGCGGGAGTGGCTACGAGCAGTACTTC
CDR3: CASSTTSGSGYEQYF

J: TRBJ1-5
V: TRBV19
size: .
D: .
DNA: TGTGCCAGTAGTGTCCGACAGAATCAGCCCCAGCATTTT
CDR3: CASSVRQNQPQHF

J: TRBJ1-1
V: TRBV7-2
size: once
D: .
DNA: TGTGCCAGCAGCCCAGACGGAAGGGGAACTGAAGCTTTCTTT
CDR3: CASSPDGRGTEAFF

J: TRBJ2-3
V: TRBV6-4
size: .
D: TRBD2
DNA: TGTGCCAGCAGTGACTCGTGGACTAGCGGGAGAGTCACAGATACGCAGTATTTT
CDR3: CASSDSWTSGRVTDTQYF

J: TRBJ2-3
V: TRBV10-3
size: .
D: TRBD1
DNA: TGTGCCATCAGTAAGGGACAGGGGACAGATACGCAGTATTTT
CDR3: CAISKGQGTDTQYF

J: TRBJ2-7
V: TRBV5-1
size: .
D: .
DNA: TGCGCCAGCAGCTTGGATCAGGGGATTTCCGAGCAGTACTTC
CDR3: CASSLDQGISEQYF

J: TRBJ1-2
V: TRBV6-5
size: .
D: TRBD1
DNA: TGTGCCAGCACCCCGGGACAGGGGGCCGGCGGCTACACCTTC
CDR3: CASTPGQGAGGYTF

J: TRBJ2-2
V: TRBV19
size: .
D: .
DNA: TGTGCCAGTAGTATAAGACGGCAGGGAAACGGGGAGCTGTTTTTT
CDR3: CASSIRRQGNGELFF

J: TRBJ1-2
V: TRBV19
size: .
D: TRBD1
DNA: TGTGCCAGTAGTCTATCGGACAGGGAGTACACCTTC
CDR3: CASSLSDREYTF